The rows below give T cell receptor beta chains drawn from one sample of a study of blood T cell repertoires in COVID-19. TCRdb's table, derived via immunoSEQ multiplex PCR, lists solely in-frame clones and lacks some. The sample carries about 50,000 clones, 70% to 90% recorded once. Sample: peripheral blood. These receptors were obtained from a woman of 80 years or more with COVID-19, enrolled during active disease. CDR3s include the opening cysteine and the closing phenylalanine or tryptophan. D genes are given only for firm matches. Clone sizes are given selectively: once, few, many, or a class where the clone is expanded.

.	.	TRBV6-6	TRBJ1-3	CASAQLSGNTIYF	TGTGCCAGCGCACAGCTCTCTGGAAACACCATATATTTT
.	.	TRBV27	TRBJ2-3	CASSLHQGPQYF	TGTGCCAGCAGTCTCCACCAGGGCCCGCAGTATTTT
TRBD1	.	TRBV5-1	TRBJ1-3	CASSLQGAYTIYF	TGCGCCAGCAGCTTACAGGGGGCCTACACCATATATTTT
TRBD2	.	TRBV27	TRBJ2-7	CASRGSGRAYEQYF	TGTGCCAGCAGGGGGAGCGGGAGGGCCTACGAGCAGTACTTC
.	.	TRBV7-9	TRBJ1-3	CASSLGQPSSGNTIYF	TGTGCCAGCAGCCTAGGACAGCCTAGCTCTGGAAACACCATATATTTT
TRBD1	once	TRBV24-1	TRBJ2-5	CATSEGTGGRETQYF	TGTGCCACCAGTGAAGGTACAGGGGGTCGGGAGACCCAGTACTTC
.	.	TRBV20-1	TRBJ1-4	CSAIANEKLFF	TGCAGTGCTATCGCTAATGAAAAACTGTTTTTT
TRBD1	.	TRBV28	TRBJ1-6	CASSQQTGRNSPLHF	TGTGCCAGCAGTCAACAGACAGGGCGCAATTCACCCCTCCACTTT
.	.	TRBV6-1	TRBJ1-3	CASSEASAGTTGNTIYF	TGTGCCAGCAGTGAAGCTTCGGCAGGGACTACTGGAAACACCATATATTTT
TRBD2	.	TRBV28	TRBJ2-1	CASSSWVGGFNEQFF	TGTGCCAGCAGCTCCTGGGTGGGAGGGTTCAATGAGCAGTTCTTC
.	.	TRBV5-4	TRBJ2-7	CASSLSLLAEQYF	TGTGCCAGCAGCTTGTCACTACTAGCCGAGCAGTACTTC
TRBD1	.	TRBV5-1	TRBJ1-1	CASSLTGDRYTEAFF	TGCGCCAGCAGTCTCACCGGGGACAGATACACTGAAGCTTTCTTT
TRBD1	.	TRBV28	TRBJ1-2	CASSRDRVNYGYTF	TGTGCCAGCAGCCGGGACAGGGTAAACTATGGCTACACCTTC
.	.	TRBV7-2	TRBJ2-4	CASSLAPGQGQNIQYF	TGTGCCAGCAGCTTAGCCCCCGGGCAGGGGCAAAACATTCAGTACTTC
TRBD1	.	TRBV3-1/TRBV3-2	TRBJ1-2	CASSIRQGGYTF	TGTGCCAGCAGCATTAGACAGGGCGGCTACACCTTC
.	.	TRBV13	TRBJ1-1	CASSSRPGAAFF	TGTGCCAGCAGCTCCCGTCCTGGGGCAGCTTTCTTT
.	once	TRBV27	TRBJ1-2	CASSPQGLGYTF	TGTGCCAGCAGTCCTCAGGGGCTGGGCTACACCTTC
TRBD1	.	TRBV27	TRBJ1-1	CASRGQGVRDTEAFF	TGTGCCAGCAGGGGACAGGGGGTAAGAGACACTGAAGCTTTCTTT
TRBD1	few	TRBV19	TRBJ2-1	CASRRTGVSVDEQFF	TGTGCCAGTAGACGCACAGGGGTGTCTGTCGATGAGCAGTTCTTC
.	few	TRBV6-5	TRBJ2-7	CANLPSQGPRFEQYF	TGTGCCAACCTCCCTTCCCAGGGGCCTCGTTTTGAGCAGTACTTC
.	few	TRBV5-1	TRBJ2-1	CASSLTADNEQFF	TGCGCCAGCAGCTTGACAGCCGACAATGAGCAGTTCTTC
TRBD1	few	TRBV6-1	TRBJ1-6	CASSVDRGLYNSPLHF	TGTGCCAGCAGTGTGGACAGGGGCCTTTATAATTCACCCCTCCACTTT
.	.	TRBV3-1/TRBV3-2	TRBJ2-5	CASSIPLATETQYF	TGTGCCAGCAGCATTCCGCTAGCGACAGAGACCCAGTACTTC
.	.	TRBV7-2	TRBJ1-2	CASSTRFGTKSLIYGYTF	TGTGCCAGCAGCACCAGGTTTGGGACAAAGTCCCTAATCTATGGCTACACCTTC
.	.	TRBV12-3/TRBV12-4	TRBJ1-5	CASSFQGYQPQHF	TGTGCCAGCAGTTTTCAGGGTTATCAGCCCCAGCATTTT
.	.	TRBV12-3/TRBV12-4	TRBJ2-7	CASSFAADYEQYF	TGTGCCAGCAGTTTCGCGGCCGATTACGAGCAGTACTTC
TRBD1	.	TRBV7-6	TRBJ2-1	CASSLGQYNEQFF	TGTGCCAGCAGCCTGGGACAGTACAATGAGCAGTTCTTC
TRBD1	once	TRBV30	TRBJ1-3	CAWGRQGHSGNTIYF	TGTGCCTGGGGCCGACAGGGCCACTCTGGAAACACCATATATTTT
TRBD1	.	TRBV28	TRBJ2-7	CASRNTGTGGLYGQYF	TGTGCCAGCAGGAATACCGGGACAGGGGGCTTATACGGGCAGTACTTC
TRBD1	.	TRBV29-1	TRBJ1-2	CSVQGLQGARYGYTF	TGCAGCGTCCAAGGCCTACAGGGGGCTAGGTATGGCTACACCTTC
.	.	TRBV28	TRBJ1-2	CASSPSRGGERGYTF	TGTGCCAGCAGTCCTAGCAGGGGAGGGGAGAGAGGCTACACCTTC
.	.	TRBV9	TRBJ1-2	CASSAPPMGAAYGYTF	TGTGCCAGCAGCGCGCCCCCCATGGGGGCAGCCTATGGCTACACCTTC
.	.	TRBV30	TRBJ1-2	CAWSVDGRYGYTF	TGTGCCTGGAGTGTGGATGGGCGATATGGCTACACCTTC